The 29 T cell receptor beta chains below all came from one sample that was sequenced in a study of CD8 T cells in Susac syndrome. With random hexamers, reverse transcription was performed on about 0.5 to 1 ug of RNA. One entry per CDR3 protein results from TCRdb running MiXCR on the immunoSEQ multiplex PCR reads. The table records some 130,000 distinct CDR3 sequences, about 94% of them present only once. The sequencing sample was made of CD4+ T cells from PBMCs. These receptors were taken from a human donor with multiple sclerosis.

The gene calls are TRBV7-2 and TRBJ1-1; 7 bases are shared with TRBD1. The CDR3 totals 14 residues. The V gene's germline CDR1 is SGHTA and CDR2 FQGNSA. The V gene end was trimmed by 2 bases and the J gene end by 3 bases; junction bases not matched to a gene: 3. The CDR3 nucleotides read TGTGCCAGCAGCTTACAAGGGGGCGACACTGAAGCTTTCTTT. Protein: CASSLQGGDTEAFF.

The chain carries TRBV7-9 and TRBJ1-6; 9 bases are shared with TRBD1. CDR1 and CDR2 from the germline V gene are SEHNR and FQNEAQ (reference sequence). After removal of 4 bases from V and 7 bases from J, the junction contained 8 bases not matched to a gene. CDR3 size: 16 residues. The CDR3 sequence: CASSSGQGKGNSPLHF. The CDR3 region has the DNA TGTGCCAGCAGCTCAGGACAGGGGAAAGGCAATTCACCCCTCCACTTT.

The CDR3 sequence: CASSLQGDEAFF. CDR3 nucleotide sequence: TGTGCCAGCAGCTTACAGGGCGATGAAGCTTTCTTT. The chain is built from TRBV7-2 and TRBJ1-1; D is possibly TRBD1 (5 bases). The CDR3 has 12 residues. Looked up from germline, CDR1 is SGHTA and CDR2 is FQGNSA. V dropped 2 bases and J dropped 7 bases, with 8 bases sitting between them.

The genes are TRBV4-1 and TRBJ1-6; D uncertain. CDR1 and CDR2 (germline): MGHRA, YSYEKL. V lost 0 bases and J 1 base, leaving 10 bases between the germline ends. The length of the CDR3 is 17 residues. The DNA for the CDR3 is TGCGCCAGCAGCCAAGATTGGGAAAGTTCCTATAATTCACCCCTCCACTTT. Translating it yields CASSQDWESSYNSPLHF.

CDR3 coding DNA: TGCAGTGCTAGACGGGTTGGGGGGAAGGAGCAGTTCTTC. It translates to CSARRVGGKEQFF. The chain is built from TRBV20-1 and TRBJ2-1; a possible D gene is TRBD2 (6 bases). CDR1 DFQATT and CDR2 SNEGSKA come from the germline V gene (reference sequence). Trimming took 2 bases from V and 10 from J, leaving 15 bases between them. The CDR3 loop spans 13 amino acids.

V gene TRBV5-1 combines with J gene TRBJ2-7, with 11 nucleotides matching TRBD2. The germline V gene encodes CDR1 SGHRS and CDR2 YFSETQ. Losses at the gene ends were 0 bases for V and 4 bases for J; bases not matched to a gene: 9. The CDR3 has 17 amino acids. This CDR3 reads CASSLAPGTSGDYEQYF. CDR3 nucleotide sequence: TGCGCCAGCAGCTTGGCCCCAGGGACTAGCGGTGATTACGAGCAGTACTTC. The variable domain in full, completed from reference TRBV5-1 and TRBJ2-7, reads KAGVTQTPRYLIKTRGQQVTLSCSPISGHRSVSWYQQTPGQGLQFLFEYFSETQRNKGNFPGRFSGRQFSNSRSEMNVSTLELGDSALYLCASSLAPGTSGDYEQYFGPGTRLTVT.

The J gene is TRBJ2-5, the V gene TRBV12-5, with D possibly matching TRBD2 (6 bases). V gave up 1 base and J gave up 2 bases, with 8 bases separating them. Germline V gives CDR1 LGHNT, CDR2 FRNRAP. This CDR3 has 14 amino acids. CDR3 amino acids: CASGLGGLQETQYF. In nucleotides, the CDR3 is TGTGCTAGTGGTTTGGGGGGACTGCAAGAGACCCAGTACTTC.

J is TRBJ2-3 and V is TRBV27, with a tentative D call TRBD2 (6 bases). Germline lookup yields CDR1 MNHEY and CDR2 SMNVEV (reference sequence). The V gene lost 0 bases and the J gene lost 0 bases, with 13 bases spanning the gap. The CDR3 has 17 residues. CDR3 region: CASSLSVIAESTDTQYF. CDR3 in DNA: TGTGCCAGCAGTTTATCGGTAATAGCGGAGAGCACAGATACGCAGTATTTT.

The rearrangement joins TRBV2 to TRBJ2-3, with no clear D. The CDR3 loop spans 12 amino acids. Germline loops: CDR1 SNHLY, CDR2 FYNNEI. V lost 1 base, J lost 5 bases, and 4 bases lay in between. CDR3 loop: CASSEGGDTQYF. The CDR3 coding sequence is TGTGCCAGCAGTGAAGGGGGAGATACGCAGTATTTT.

The gene calls are TRBV30 and TRBJ2-3; TRBD2 agrees at 9 bases. After removal of 3 bases from V and 0 bases from J, the junction contained 4 bases not matched to a gene. Per germline, CDR1 GTSNPN and CDR2 SVGIG (reference sequence). The CDR3 covers 15 residues. This CDR3 reads CAWRESGRSTDTQYF. CDR3 coding DNA: TGTGCCTGGAGAGAAAGCGGGAGGAGCACAGATACGCAGTATTTT.

This chain connects TRBV2 to TRBJ1-2, with D unclear. Per germline, CDR1 SNHLY and CDR2 FYNNEI. The V gene lost 5 bases and the J gene lost 0 bases, with 13 bases spanning the gap. This CDR3 comprises 15 residues. The CDR3 protein is CASSLTWTANYGYTF. As DNA, the CDR3 is TGTGCCAGCAGTCTCACTTGGACTGCTAACTATGGCTACACCTTC.

The genes are TRBV7-2 and TRBJ1-5; 8 positions agree with TRBD1. V shed 4 bases and J 7 bases; nucleotides not matched to a gene: 6. The CDR3 sequence is 14 residues long. Per the germline V gene, CDR1 is SGHTA and CDR2 is FQGNSA. Here the CDR3 DNA reads TGTGCCAGCAGCTCCCAGGGGGCCGGGCAGCCCCAGCATTTT. It yields the protein CASSSQGAGQPQHF.

The rearrangement links TRBV12-3 or TRBV12-4 to TRBJ1-1; 10 bases line up with TRBD1. CDR3 length: 17 amino acids. V lost 6 bases, J lost 4 bases, and 14 bases stayed unmatched. CDR3 nucleotide sequence: TGTGCCAGCAGGACCTACCTTATTGGACAGGGGGGCACTGAAGCTTTCTTT. Translation gives CASRTYLIGQGGTEAFF.

The chain joins TRBV20-1 to TRBJ2-1; the match to TRBD2 covers 9 bases. The CDR3 loop spans 14 amino acids. Germline CDR1 and CDR2: DFQATT and SNEGSKA (reference sequence). V lost 6 bases, J lost 7 bases, and 10 bases stayed unmatched. The CDR3 here is CSALGLAYGNEQFF. CDR3 bases: TGCAGTGCCCTTGGACTAGCGTATGGAAATGAGCAGTTCTTC.

The chain's CDR3 is CASSGGARGFGYTF. CDR3 coding DNA: TGTGCCAGTAGTGGGGGAGCGAGGGGATTCGGCTACACCTTC. The chain uses TRBV19 and TRBJ1-2; the D gene is possibly TRBD1 (5 bases). This CDR3 is built from 14 residues. In germline, CDR1 is LNHDA, CDR2 SQIVND (reference sequence). Trimming removed 5 bases at V and 8 bases at J, with 18 bases between.

The chain combines TRBV29-1 with TRBJ2-1; 8 bases fit TRBD1. The V segment lost 3 bases and the J segment 9 bases; nucleotides outside the gene matches: 13. The CDR3 length is 15 residues. Germline V lookup: CDR1 SQVTM, CDR2 ANQGSEA. The CDR3 DNA reads as TGCAGCGTTGAGGGGGGACAGGTGGAAAGGGGTGAGCAGTTCTTC. Residues: CSVEGGQVERGEQFF.

The V call is TRBV7-2, the J call TRBJ2-2; unclear D gene. V was trimmed by 4 bases and J by 7 bases, leaving 13 bases between them. This CDR3 spans 14 amino acids. The germline gives CDR1 SGHTA, CDR2 FQGNSA. Written as DNA, the CDR3 is TGTGCCAGCAGCTCCGCCGCGACCGGCGGGGAGCTGTTTTTT. As protein: CASSSAATGGELFF.

The rearrangement links TRBV2 to TRBJ1-4; D gene uncertain. Germline V gene lookup returns CDR1 SNHLY and CDR2 FYNNEI. The CDR3 spans 14 residues. With 7 bases removed from V and 4 bases from J, the gap between germline ends came to 13 bases. The DNA for the CDR3 is TGTGCCAGCAAACAAGGAGTAGATAATGAAAAACTGTTTTTT. Protein product: CASKQGVDNEKLFF.

This clonotype showed up just once. The chain uses TRBV5-1 and TRBJ2-5; D may correspond to TRBD1 or TRBD2 (7 bases each). V was clipped by 3 bases and J by 4 bases, with 16 bases between them. Looked up from germline, CDR1 is SGHRS and CDR2 is YFSETQ. The CDR3 totals 15 residues. The CDR3 coding sequence is TGCGCCAGCAGCTCCCGACAGGGAGGGGGAGAGACCCAGTACTTC. As protein: CASSSRQGGGETQYF. Drawing the rest from reference TRBV5-1 and TRBJ2-5, the complete variable domain is KAGVTQTPRYLIKTRGQQVTLSCSPISGHRSVSWYQQTPGQGLQFLFEYFSETQRNKGNFPGRFSGRQFSNSRSEMNVSTLELGDSALYLCASSSRQGGGETQYFGPGTRLLVL.

V usage is TRBV5-1 and J usage is TRBJ2-7, with no clear D. Germline assignment: CDR1 SGHRS and CDR2 YFSETQ. V lost 4 bases and J 2 bases, leaving 13 bases between the germline ends. The CDR3 covers 14 residues. The CDR3 is CASSLSGGPYEQYF. The DNA of the CDR3 is TGCGCCAGCAGCCTGTCCGGCGGACCCTACGAGCAGTACTTC.

A single count supports this clonotype. The genes are TRBV5-1 and TRBJ2-7, with D possibly matching TRBD2 (7 bases). Germline assignment: CDR1 SGHRS and CDR2 YFSETQ. The CDR3 is 15 residues long. Trimming removed 0 bases from V and 2 bases from J, with 12 bases in between. The CDR3 reads CASSLVGGPTYEQYF. The CDR3 bases are TGCGCCAGCAGCTTGGTCGGGGGGCCAACCTACGAGCAGTACTTC.

This chain uses TRBV23-1 with TRBJ1-3; TRBD1 aligns across 7 bases. TRBV23-1 is given ORF status, its function remaining uncertain. This CDR3 is built from 16 residues. Unmatched junction bases numbered 5, after V lost 0 bases and J lost 3 bases. The CDR3 sequence is CASSQSKGAGGNTIYF. CDR3 bases: TGCGCCAGCAGTCAATCAAAGGGGGCGGGTGGAAACACCATATATTTT.

V usage is TRBV20-1 and J usage is TRBJ2-3; 7 bases are a match to TRBD2. Trimming cost V 3 bases and J 3 bases; bases outside gene matches: 6. CDR3 length equals 14 residues. Germline CDR1 reads DFQATT; CDR2 reads SNEGSKA (reference sequence). CDR3 DNA sequence: TGCAGTGCTAGGCCGGGGGGATCGACAGATACGCAGTATTTT. It encodes CSARPGGSTDTQYF.

J is TRBJ2-3 and V is TRBV6-5; D not certain. In germline, CDR1 is MNHEY, CDR2 SVGAGI. This CDR3 has 17 residues. V lost 2 bases to trimming and J lost 6 bases, with 21 bases between them. CDR3 DNA sequence: TGTGCCAGCAGTTACCGGTGGCAGGATCCCCCTCACGATACGCAGTATTTT. Amino acid sequence: CASSYRWQDPPHDTQYF.

The rearrangement links TRBV5-1 to TRBJ2-7, with 11 bases fitting TRBD2. The CDR3 totals 15 residues. J lost 5 bases, V lost 2 bases, and 6 bases had no gene match. Germline loops: CDR1 SGHRS, CDR2 YFSETQ. The CDR3 reads CASSFLAGGQDEQYF. The CDR3 coding sequence is TGCGCCAGCAGCTTCCTAGCGGGAGGCCAAGACGAGCAGTACTTC.

The chain is built from TRBV30 and TRBJ2-7; TRBD1 agrees at 11 bases. This CDR3 is 14 amino acids long. Unmatched junction bases numbered 6, after V lost 2 bases and J lost 6 bases. Germline CDR1 is GTSNPN and CDR2 is SVGIG (reference sequence). DNA for the CDR3: TGTGCCTGGAGTAAGGACAGGGGGCCTCGCGAGCAGTACTTC. It encodes CAWSKDRGPREQYF.

The chain recombines TRBV7-9 with TRBJ1-1; D is possibly TRBD1 (6 bases). V lost 6 bases to trimming and J lost 2 bases, with 13 bases between them. This CDR3 has 14 residues. Germline V gives CDR1 SEHNR, CDR2 FQNEAQ (reference sequence). CDR3 loop: CASRSGQINTEAFF. The CDR3 DNA is TGTGCCAGCAGATCAGGACAGATCAACACTGAAGCTTTCTTT.

The gene calls are TRBV12-3 or TRBV12-4 and TRBJ1-2; 7 bases align to TRBD1. The V gene end was trimmed by 7 bases and the J gene end by 3 bases; junction bases not matched to a gene: 11. There are 15 residues in the CDR3. The CDR3, as DNA: TGTGCCAGCAAGATGACAGGGTGGGCCGACTATGGCTACACCTTC. It codes for CASKMTGWADYGYTF.

The rearrangement uses TRBV3-1 and TRBJ2-7; D gene unclear. CDR1 and CDR2 from the germline V gene are LGHDT and YNNKEL (reference sequence). The V gene lost 0 bases and the J gene lost 5 bases, with 14 bases spanning the gap. CDR3 length equals 15 residues. Here the CDR3 DNA reads TGTGCCAGCAGCCAAGACAGGCCAACGATACACGAGCAGTACTTC. It encodes CASSQDRPTIHEQYF.